These 10 T cell receptor beta chains came from one sample sequenced in a study of T-cell memory formation after mild COVID-19. One entry per CDR3 protein, called by TCRdb with MiXCR from the 5' RACE reads. The data show some 300,000 distinct CDR3 sequences, with 15% to 20% seen just once and about 21% held by the top ten. The sequencing input was PBMCs or a T cell subset sorted from them (not recorded which). The receptors were gathered from a man younger than 30 who had mild COVID-19 (a few samples of this study predate the infection). Cell type and time point are not known.

This rearrangement joins TRBV4-3 to TRBJ1-6; D gene unclear. V lost 0 bases, J lost 1 base, and 10 bases lay in between. Germline V gives CDR1 LGHNA, CDR2 YSLEER. This CDR3 spans 17 amino acids. The CDR3 loop is CASSQERVGSYNSPLHF. The CDR3 bases are TGCGCCAGCAGCCAAGAAAGGGTTGGGTCCTATAATTCACCCCTCCACTTT.

A few counts support this clonotype. This chain links TRBV7-2 with TRBJ1-2, with 7 positions matching TRBD1. Germline loops: CDR1 SGHTA, CDR2 FQGNSA. The CDR3 extends over 15 amino acids. The junction had 6 bases not matched to a gene; V was cut back by 0 bases and J by 5 bases. The CDR3 is CASSLAPGGPYGYTF. The CDR3 DNA reads TGTGCCAGCAGCTTAGCCCCAGGGGGGCCGTATGGCTACACCTTC.

This clonotype has more than one count but fewer than ten. Here the CDR3 DNA reads TGTGCCACCCGAGGGAATGGAGGCTACACCTTC. It encodes CATRGNGGYTF. V gene TRBV24-1 combines with J gene TRBJ1-2; D not resolved. This CDR3 comprises 11 residues. Trimming removed 9 bases at V and 8 bases at J, with 12 bases between. The V gene's germline CDR1 is KGHDR and CDR2 SFDVKD.

This chain uses TRBV20-1 with TRBJ1-2; D ambiguous. The V end lost 0 bases, the J end lost 5 bases, and 4 bases lay between the germline ends. The CDR3 runs 11 residues. Germline V gene sequence: CDR1 DFQATT, CDR2 SNEGSKA (reference sequence). The DNA of the CDR3 is TGCAGTGCTAGAGAGGATTATGGCTACACCTTC. This codes for CSAREDYGYTF.

The CDR3 bases are TGTGCCAGCAGCTTGCAGGGGGGCGGCTACACCTTC. Translating it yields CASSLQGGGYTF. The rearrangement joins TRBV5-5 to TRBJ1-2, with 7 bases matching TRBD1. CDR1 is SGHKS, CDR2 YYEKEE, per germline (reference sequence). V lost 1 base, J lost 8 bases, and 2 bases stayed unmatched. The CDR3 is 12 amino acids.

The rearrangement joins TRBV5-1 to TRBJ2-2; 16 bases align to TRBD2. V was pared by 2 bases and J by 7 bases, with 5 bases of the junction left unmatched. This CDR3 spans 17 amino acids. Germline V gene sequence: CDR1 SGHRS, CDR2 YFSETQ. The CDR3 loop is CASSFGTSGGAGGELFF. CDR3 DNA: TGCGCCAGCAGCTTCGGGACTAGCGGGGGGGCCGGCGGGGAGCTGTTTTTT.

This clonotype showed up many times. The chain employs TRBV5-1 and TRBJ1-2; perhaps TRBD1 as D (6 bases). Germline CDR1 SGHRS, CDR2 YFSETQ. Trimming took off 2 bases at V and 0 bases at J, with 14 bases between the two ends. This CDR3 has 16 amino acids. The CDR3 sequence: CASSFDRPLANYGYTF. CDR3 coding DNA: TGCGCCAGCAGCTTCGACAGGCCCCTTGCTAACTATGGCTACACCTTC.

This clonotype occurred a few times. The chain recombines TRBV11-2 with TRBJ1-2; possibly TRBD1 for D (6 bases). In germline, CDR1 is SGHAT, CDR2 FQNNGV. V lost 6 bases to trimming and J lost 7 bases, with 21 bases between them. The CDR3 extends over 15 amino acids. The CDR3 sequence: CASRGHRVGLTGYTF. The CDR3 DNA reads TGTGCCAGCAGGGGACACAGGGTCGGCCTTACTGGCTACACCTTC.

This clonotype has at least ten counts. The V call is TRBV6-5, the J call TRBJ2-7; TRBD1 might be the D (5 bases). The germline V and J ends were trimmed by 0 bases and 7 bases, with 10 bases remaining between them. The germline gives CDR1 MNHEY, CDR2 SVGAGI. This CDR3 is built from 13 residues. CDR3 nucleotide sequence: TGTGCCAGCAGTTACTCCCCAGGGTGGGAGCAGTACGTC. Its translation is CASSYSPGWEQYV.

This clonotype has only a few counts. The genes are TRBV4-1 and TRBJ1-1; TRBD1 matches 10 bases. Germline V gives CDR1 MGHRA, CDR2 YSYEKL. There are 15 residues in the CDR3. The junction had 6 bases not matched to a gene; V was cut back by 4 bases and J by 4 bases. The CDR3 loop reads CASSPSRDRGTEAFF. For the CDR3, the DNA is TGCGCCAGCAGCCCCAGCCGGGACAGGGGCACTGAAGCTTTCTTT.